The 29 T cell receptor beta chains listed next were all sequenced from one sample in a study of regulatory T cells in long-lasting Graves disease. Regarding time point: newly diagnosed GD, antithyroid drugs for less than 3 months. The TCR library was prepared using RNA isolated from PBMCs. Library construction for TCR beta used iRepertoire HTBI primers and Arm-PCR of CDR3 regions. In TCRdb, the multiplex PCR reads were re-called with MiXCR into one record per CDR3 protein. The repertoire consists of about 460,000 distinct CDR3 sequences, with 12% to 15% occurring once and the leading ten covering approximately 15%. This sample was shared with a second study, whose subject was T cells in Graves' hyperthyroidism and ophthalmopathy.

The input for sequencing was peripheral blood mononuclear cells (PBMCs), taken at new diagnosis, from a patient treated with antithyroid drugs. All receptors come from a woman aged 45 to 65 with Graves disease.

This clonotype was seen ten or more times. The chain employs TRBV7-2 and TRBJ2-1; D is uncertain. Between the trimmed V and J ends, which lost 3 bases and 8 bases, there was a span of 14 bases. The CDR3 contains 14 residues. Germline loops: CDR1 SGHTA, CDR2 FQGNSA. The chain's CDR3 is CASSLSRVMDEQFF. The DNA for the CDR3 is TGTGCCAGCAGCTTGAGTAGGGTCATGGATGAGCAGTTCTTC.

This chain connects TRBV6-1 to TRBJ2-1; 10 nucleotides agree with TRBD2. This CDR3 has 15 amino acids. Trimming took 3 bases from V and 7 from J; bases not matched to a gene: 6. The V gene's germline CDR1 is MNHNS and CDR2 SASEGT. CDR3 DNA sequence: TGTGCCAGCAGTGAGTTAGCGGGAGGTTTGAATGAGCAGTTCTTC. Protein: CASSELAGGLNEQFF.

This clonotype was detected ten times or more. The rearrangement uses TRBV20-1 and TRBJ2-7; TRBD1 aligns across 8 bases. The V gene's germline CDR1 is DFQATT and CDR2 SNEGSKA (reference sequence). This CDR3 region has 12 residues. J lost 4 bases, V lost 6 bases, and 5 bases had no gene match. In DNA form, the CDR3 reads TGCAGTGCGGACAGGGATAGATACGAGCAGTACTTC. The encoded protein is CSADRDRYEQYF.

This clonotype was seen repeatedly, ten times or more. This rearrangement joins TRBV28 to TRBJ2-7; a possible D gene is TRBD2 (5 bases). Trimming left V 6 bases short and J 0 bases short, with 9 bases between. CDR3 length: 13 amino acids. Germline V gene lookup returns CDR1 MDHEN and CDR2 SYDVKM. CDR3 DNA: TGTGCCAGCAGCGGCGGGTACTCCTACGAGCAGTACTTC. Its translation is CASSGGYSYEQYF.

Ten or more counts support this clonotype. The CDR3 coding sequence is TGTGCCAGCAGAGACAGGGCCCTTAGCTCCTACGAGCAGTACTTC. Its translation is CASRDRALSSYEQYF. This rearrangement joins TRBV2 to TRBJ2-7; 7 positions agree with TRBD1. Germline lookup yields CDR1 SNHLY and CDR2 FYNNEI. V lost 6 bases and J lost 0; bases outside the gene matches: 8. This CDR3 is 15 amino acids long.

Many counts were recorded for this clonotype. The CDR3: CASSPIAGGTYEQYF. CDR3 bases: TGTGCCAGCAGCCCGATAGCGGGAGGAACCTACGAGCAGTACTTC. This chain joins TRBV5-6 and TRBJ2-7; 10 bases agree with TRBD2. CDR1 and CDR2 (germline): SGHDT, YYEEEE. CDR3 length: 15 amino acids. J lost 2 bases, V lost 4 bases, and 6 bases had no gene match.

This clonotype appeared many times. The chain recombines TRBV5-1 with TRBJ2-7, with D perhaps matching TRBD1 or TRBD2 (5 bases each). Germline CDR1 and CDR2: SGHRS and YFSETQ. CDR3 length equals 15 residues. The V end lost 4 bases, the J end lost 7 bases, and 21 bases lay between the germline ends. The chain's CDR3 is CASSPLSGPANEQYF. In DNA form, the CDR3 reads TGCGCCAGCAGCCCTCTATCGGGACCGGCGAATGAGCAGTACTTC.

At least ten counts were recorded for this clonotype. The rearrangement links TRBV18 to TRBJ2-1; 8 bases are a match to TRBD2. This CDR3 has 16 amino acids. V shed 3 bases and J 4 bases; nucleotides not matched to a gene: 8. CDR1 and CDR2 from the germline V gene are KGHSH and LQKENI. The CDR3 DNA is TGTGCCAGCTCACCGGGTCCGGGAGGGAGTTACAATGAGCAGTTCTTC. This codes for CASSPGPGGSYNEQFF.

This clonotype came up a few times. This chain connects TRBV6-1 to TRBJ2-6; tentatively, D is TRBD1 or TRBD2 (6 bases each). Germline CDR1 is MNHNS and CDR2 is SASEGT. V lost 6 bases, J lost 4 bases, and 16 bases lay in between. CDR3 length: 16 residues. The CDR3 loop reads CASRPRGHPGANVLTF. DNA of the CDR3: TGTGCCAGCAGACCTCGGGGGCACCCGGGGGCCAACGTCCTGACTTTC.

This clonotype was detected many times. The chain has TRBV25-1 and TRBJ2-7; 11 nucleotides agree with TRBD2. V shed 2 bases, J shed 2 bases, and the junction held 5 bases outside the gene matches. The CDR3 runs to 16 residues. Germline CDR1 and CDR2: MGHDK and SYGVNS. In nucleotides, the CDR3 is TGTGCCAGCAGTGAAGAACTAGCGGGAGCCCCCTACGAGCAGTACTTC. This encodes CASSEELAGAPYEQYF.

This clonotype was detected ten times or more. V usage is TRBV11-2 and J usage is TRBJ1-3, with D unresolved. The CDR3 totals 14 residues. V lost 4 bases to trimming and J lost 4 bases, with 11 bases between them. The germline V gene encodes CDR1 SGHAT and CDR2 FQNNGV. CDR3 nucleotides: TGTGCCAGCAGCTCGGTGAGGGTCGGAAACACCATATATTTT. This encodes CASSSVRVGNTIYF.

The chain couples TRBV10-3 to TRBJ2-1; 7 nucleotides agree with TRBD1. Looked up from germline, CDR1 is ENHRY and CDR2 is SYGVKD. V lost 6 bases to trimming and J lost 8 bases; unmatched junction nucleotides: 13. The CDR3 is 15 residues long. DNA of the CDR3: TGTGCCATCAGCTCCCGACAGGGTAGGGGCGATGAGCAGTTCTTC. Translated, it gives CAISSRQGRGDEQFF.

This clonotype was seen many times. The chain carries TRBV7-9 and TRBJ2-5; tentatively, D is TRBD1 (5 bases). The V end was cut by 5 bases, the J end by 1 base, with 11 bases between. Germline V gene sequence: CDR1 SEHNR, CDR2 FQNEAQ (reference sequence). This CDR3 spans 14 amino acids. CDR3 residues: CASSLTGSQETQYF. CDR3 nucleotides: TGTGCCAGCAGCCTCACAGGTAGCCAAGAGACCCAGTACTTC.

This clonotype occurred many times. This chain uses TRBV2 with TRBJ2-1; TRBD1 matches 9 bases. After removal of 6 bases from V and 6 bases from J, the junction contained 6 bases not matched to a gene. CDR1 is SNHLY and CDR2 is FYNNEI in the germline V gene. The CDR3 extends over 14 amino acids. CDR3 nucleotides: TGTGCCAGCAGGAGGGGACAGGGAGGCAATGAGCAGTTCTTC. Its protein is CASRRGQGGNEQFF.

The chain combines TRBV29-1 with TRBJ2-7; tentative D call: TRBD1 (6 bases). The V end lost 5 bases, the J end lost 3 bases, and 11 bases lay between the germline ends. The CDR3 covers 12 residues. The V gene's germline CDR1 is SQVTM and CDR2 ANQGSEA. The CDR3 DNA sequence: TGCAGCGTTTACGGACAGAGCTACGAGCAGTACTTC. Amino acid sequence: CSVYGQSYEQYF.

This clonotype has a count of ten or more. This chain connects TRBV7-3 to TRBJ2-7; no clear D gene. Per germline, CDR1 SGHTA and CDR2 FQGTGA. The V gene lost 7 bases and the J gene lost 4 bases, with 5 bases spanning the gap. The CDR3 totals 10 residues. DNA of the CDR3: TGTGCCAGCACCCCTTACGAGCAGTACTTC. Translation gives CASTPYEQYF.

This clonotype was picked up one time. This may be a read error: a much more frequent sequence differs by one nucleotide. This chain connects TRBV3-1 to TRBJ2-5; D might be TRBD1 or TRBD2, each matching 5 bases. CDR3 length: 14 residues. V was shortened by 5 bases and J by 5 bases, with 15 bases between the two germline ends. CDR1 LGHDT and CDR2 YNNKEL come from the germline V gene (reference sequence). The CDR3 loop is CASSFRRDAETQYF. The DNA of the CDR3 is TGTGCCAGCAGCTTCCGCAGGGACGCGGAGACCCAGTACTTC.

This rearrangement joins TRBV7-9 to TRBJ2-1, with 10 bases lining up with TRBD2. Germline V lookup: CDR1 SEHNR, CDR2 FQNEAQ (reference sequence). The CDR3 contains 17 residues. J was trimmed by 8 bases and V by 5 bases; bases with no gene match: 15. The CDR3 bases are TGTGCCAGCAGCCTACGGACTAGCGGAGGTTATCAATATGAGCAGTTCTTC. This encodes CASSLRTSGGYQYEQFF. Complete variable domain (other parts from reference TRBV7-9 and TRBJ2-1): DTGVSQNPRHKITKRGQNVTFRCDPISEHNRLYWYRQTLGQGPEFLTYFQNEAQLEKSRLLSDRFSAERPKGSFSTLEIQRTEQGDSAMYLCASSLRTSGGYQYEQFFGPGTRLTVL.

This clonotype was recorded a few times. This chain connects TRBV10-1 to TRBJ1-1; D is unclear. Germline assignment: CDR1 WNHNN and CDR2 SYGVQD (reference sequence). CDR3 length: 13 residues. The ends were cut back, 0 bases at V and 1 base at J, with 3 bases in the middle. The CDR3 nucleotides read TGCGCCAGCAGTGAGTCAGGGAACACTGAAGCTTTCTTT. Encoded protein: CASSESGNTEAFF.

Comment on this clonotype: It may be a read error: a sequence one base away is much more abundant. The chain is built from TRBV2 and TRBJ1-5; 8 nucleotides agree with TRBD1. CDR3 length: 16 residues. CDR1 is SNHLY, CDR2 FYNNEI, per germline. This chain's CDR3 is CTSSDQGAGLTQPQHF. The CDR3 region has the DNA TGTACCAGCAGTGATCAGGGGGCGGGATTGACTCAGCCCCAGCATTTT. Using reference TRBV2 and TRBJ1-5 for the parts outside the CDR3, the full variable domain is EPEVTQTPSHQVTQMGQEVILRCVPISNHLYFYWYRQILGQKVEFLVSFYNNEISEKSEIFDDQFSVERPDGSNFTLKIRSTKLEDSAMYFCTSSDQGAGLTQPQHFGDGTRLSIL.

This chain links TRBV27 with TRBJ2-7; 8 nucleotides line up with TRBD1. Germline CDR1 and CDR2: MNHEY and SMNVEV (reference sequence). V trimming: 5 bases; J trimming: 6 bases; junction bases outside the gene matches: 12. The CDR3 covers 15 residues. The CDR3 bases are TGTGCCAGCAGTCCCACCCAGGGGGCTTCAGGCGAGCAGTACTTC. It yields the protein CASSPTQGASGEQYF.

This clonotype came up many times. The chain couples TRBV2 to TRBJ1-1; a possible D gene is TRBD1 (5 bases). The CDR3 is 13 amino acids. From germline, CDR1 is SNHLY and CDR2 FYNNEI. Trimming left V 6 bases short and J 3 bases short, with 11 bases between. The CDR3 is CASSLGLHTEAFF. The CDR3 region has the DNA TGTGCCAGCAGCTTGGGACTGCACACTGAAGCTTTCTTT.

This chain links TRBV7-9 with TRBJ1-1, with 10 bases lining up with TRBD1. Germline V gives CDR1 SEHNR, CDR2 FQNEAQ (reference sequence). V lost 1 base and J lost 11; bases outside the gene matches: 10. This CDR3 is built from 15 residues. CDR3 coding DNA: TGTGCCAGCAGCTTAGTTTCTGGACAGGGGGAATTGGCTTTCTTT. Its translation: CASSLVSGQGELAFF.

This clonotype has ten or more counts. The chain employs TRBV7-3 and TRBJ2-2; 12 bases fit TRBD2. V was clipped by 4 bases and J by 5 bases; unmatched bases: 8. CDR3 length: 17 residues. Germline lookup yields CDR1 SGHTA and CDR2 FQGTGA. CDR3 in amino acids: CASSSTRTSGTTGELFF. The CDR3 DNA reads as TGTGCCAGCAGCTCAACCCGGACTAGCGGGACTACCGGGGAGCTGTTTTTT. Looking up the rest from reference TRBV7-3 and TRBJ2-2 gives the full variable domain: GAGVSQTPSNKVTEKGKYVELRCDPISGHTALYWYRQSLGQGPEFLIYFQGTGAADDSGLPNDRFFAVRPEGSVSTLKIQRTERGDSAVYLCASSSTRTSGTTGELFFGEGSRLTVL.

This clonotype was observed a handful of times. CDR3 bases: TGTGCCAGCAGCATGTCTAGCGGGAGCTCCTACGAGCAGTACTTC. Residues: CASSMSSGSSYEQYF. The rearrangement links TRBV5-4 to TRBJ2-7, with TRBD2 identical over 10 bases. CDR3 size: 15 residues. After removal of 4 bases from V and 0 bases from J, the junction contained 4 bases not matched to a gene. Germline values: CDR1 SGHNT, CDR2 YYREEE (reference sequence).

This clonotype was counted ten times or more. This chain links TRBV30 with TRBJ2-5; TRBD1 matches 7 bases. V lost 2 bases, J lost 2 bases, and 2 bases stayed unmatched. The CDR3 is 13 amino acids. Germline CDR1 reads GTSNPN; CDR2 reads SVGIG (reference sequence). The CDR3: CAWSTGQQETQYF. The DNA for the CDR3 is TGTGCCTGGAGTACGGGACAGCAAGAGACCCAGTACTTC.

Worth noting for this clonotype: At one boundary the junction diverges from the germline segment, which might be a read error. The chain has TRBV30 and TRBJ2-7, with 10 bases lining up with TRBD1. The CDR3 runs to 13 residues. CDR1 is GTSNPN, CDR2 SVGIG, per germline (reference sequence). The CDR3 DNA sequence: TGTGCCTGGAAGGGGACAGGGGTCTACGAGCAGCACTTC. Translated, it gives CAWKGTGVYEQHF.

This clonotype occurred a few times. The chain carries TRBV19 and TRBJ2-5; TRBD2 matches 7 bases. This CDR3 region has 15 residues. Trimming took 6 bases from V and 7 from J; bases not matched to a gene: 14. The germline V gene has CDR1 LNHDA and CDR2 SQIVND (reference sequence). The CDR3 DNA follows: TGTGCCAGTAGAGGCAGTAGCGGGCCGGGAATGACCCAGTACTTC. Amino acids: CASRGSSGPGMTQYF.

V and J are TRBV9 and TRBJ1-2, with TRBD1 matching 11 bases. CDR1 and CDR2 (germline): SGDLS, YYNGEE. The trim removed 3 bases at V and 7 bases at J, leaving 5 bases unmatched. This CDR3 comprises 14 residues. The CDR3 DNA follows: TGTGCCAGCAGCGCCGGACAGGGGGCGAGTGGCTACACCTTC. It encodes CASSAGQGASGYTF.